Each of the 29 T cell receptor beta chains below was sequenced from the same sample in a study of blood T cell repertoires in COVID-19. The protocol was immunoSEQ multiplex PCR, while the TCRdb copy is restricted to in-frame clones and leaves out a portion. The profile shows some 380,000 clones, roughly 86% of them singletons. Sequenced material: peripheral blood. Receptor source: a human donor with acute or convalescent COVID-19. The donor label of this sample is uncertain.

This clone came up a few times. The chain employs TRBV29-1 and TRBJ1-3; D is unclear. V was shortened by 4 bases and J by 0 bases, with 13 bases between the two germline ends. The CDR3 loop spans 15 amino acids. CDR1 SQVTM and CDR2 ANQGSEA come from the germline V gene. CDR3 region: CSVVKEDFSGNTIYF. CDR3 bases: TGCAGCGTTGTTAAGGAAGACTTCTCTGGAAACACCATATATTTT. Combining the CDR3 with reference TRBV29-1 and TRBJ1-3 gives the whole variable domain SAVISQKPSRDICQRGTSLTIQCQVDSQVTMMFWYRQQPGQSLTLIATANQGSEATYESGFVIDKFPISRPNLTFSTLTVSNMSPEDSSIYLCSVVKEDFSGNTIYFGEGSWLTVV.

The CDR3 DNA reads TGTGCCAGCAGCCAGCGGGGGGCGGCAGATACGCAGTATTTT. This gives the protein CASSQRGAADTQYF. J is TRBJ2-3 and V is TRBV3-1 (or the pseudogene TRBV3-2), with TRBD2 identical over 8 bases. Germline V lookup: CDR1 LGHDT, CDR2 YNNKEL (reference sequence). The CDR3 contains 14 residues. The ends lost 3 bases at V and 4 bases at J; junction bases unmatched: 3.

The chain carries TRBV2 and TRBJ1-2; D is possibly TRBD1 (6 bases). The CDR3 loop spans 14 amino acids. CDR1 SNHLY and CDR2 FYNNEI come from the germline V gene. The ends were cut back, 4 bases at V and 4 bases at J, with 13 bases in the middle. CDR3 in DNA: TGTGCCAGCAGTGGCCAAGGGGGGGTCTATGGCTACACCTTC. This gives the protein CASSGQGGVYGYTF.

This clone came up a few times. The chain couples TRBV5-1 to TRBJ1-6, with 10 nucleotides matching TRBD1. With V trimmed by 3 bases and J by 0 bases, 9 bases remained unmatched. This CDR3 is built from 19 residues. Germline-derived CDR1 and CDR2 are SGHRS and YFSETQ. CDR3 region: CASSSGQGDSSSYNSPLHF. The CDR3 DNA is TGCGCCAGCAGCTCCGGACAGGGGGACTCGAGCTCCTATAATTCACCCCTCCACTTT.

The chain is built from TRBV10-3 and TRBJ1-1; 7 nucleotides align to TRBD1. The CDR3 has 14 amino acids. V lost 3 bases, J lost 6 bases, and 7 bases stayed unmatched. Germline V lookup: CDR1 ENHRY, CDR2 SYGVKD. The CDR3 loop reads CAISDLPGTAEAFF. For the CDR3, the DNA is TGTGCCATCAGTGACCTTCCCGGGACAGCTGAAGCTTTCTTT.

This chain connects TRBV6-1 to TRBJ2-3, with D maybe TRBD2 (5 bases). The CDR3 covers 12 residues. Germline CDR1 MNHNS, CDR2 SASEGT. Trimming shortened V by 3 bases and J by 5 bases, and 6 bases separated the two germline ends. CDR3: CASSDEGDTQYF. The CDR3 bases are TGTGCCAGCAGTGACGAGGGAGATACGCAGTATTTT.

The rearrangement uses TRBV10-3 and TRBJ1-1; possible D gene TRBD1, 5 bases. Per germline, CDR1 ENHRY and CDR2 SYGVKD. This CDR3 has 13 residues. V shed 4 bases and J shed 0 bases, with 6 bases lying between them. The CDR3 DNA sequence: TGTGCCATCAGTGTAGGGGTGAACACTGAAGCTTTCTTT. Protein: CAISVGVNTEAFF.

This chain joins TRBV6-5 and TRBJ2-7, with D uncertain. The CDR3 spans 15 residues. With 4 bases removed from V and 3 bases from J, the gap between germline ends came to 16 bases. Germline V gene data show CDR1 as MNHEY and CDR2 as SVGAGI. The CDR3 is CASSSTPTPSYEQYF. Written as DNA, the CDR3 is TGTGCCAGCAGTTCCACGCCGACTCCAAGCTACGAGCAGTACTTC.

This chain joins TRBV10-1 and TRBJ1-3; 7 bases match TRBD1. Germline CDR1 and CDR2: WNHNN and SYGVQD (reference sequence). J lost 3 bases, V lost 7 bases, and 12 bases had no gene match. CDR3 length: 16 amino acids. CDR3 residues: CASIIQGRWFGNTIYF. CDR3 coding DNA: TGCGCCAGCATTATACAGGGGAGATGGTTTGGAAACACCATATATTTT.

This clone showed up just a few times. This chain joins TRBV6-5 and TRBJ2-1; TRBD1 is a possible D gene (6 bases). The CDR3 extends over 14 amino acids. Looked up from germline, CDR1 is MNHEY and CDR2 is SVGAGI. V was trimmed by 6 bases and J by 7 bases, leaving 16 bases between them. Written as DNA, the CDR3 is TGTGCCAGCAGGCGTCCCCAGGGGTCGAATGAGCAGTTCTTC. Protein sequence: CASRRPQGSNEQFF.

The chain couples TRBV19 to TRBJ2-6; D remains ambiguous. In germline, CDR1 is LNHDA, CDR2 SQIVND (reference sequence). This CDR3 comprises 15 residues. V shed 3 bases and J shed 0 bases, with 6 bases lying between them. The CDR3 coding sequence is TGTGCCAGTAGTATTCACAGCTCTGGGGCCAACGTCCTGACTTTC. It encodes CASSIHSSGANVLTF.

This clone was recorded a few times. This chain uses TRBV2 with TRBJ1-5, with D maybe TRBD1 (5 bases). The V gene's germline CDR1 is SNHLY and CDR2 FYNNEI. V dropped 6 bases and J dropped 10 bases, with 19 bases sitting between them. This CDR3 contains 14 residues. CDR3 DNA sequence: TGTGCCAGCAGCCTCAGGGAAGCCAGCAAACCCCAGCATTTT. It translates to CASSLREASKPQHF.

The chain employs TRBV18 and TRBJ2-7; D might be TRBD1 (5 bases). Germline V CDR1 and CDR2: KGHSH, LQKENI. Trimming removed 3 bases at V and 12 bases at J, with 18 bases between. The CDR3 totals 13 residues. This CDR3 is CASSPDMTLEWYF. The CDR3 region has the DNA TGTGCCAGCTCACCGGACATGACCCTGGAGTGGTACTTC. Variable domain in full (rest from reference TRBV18 and TRBJ2-7): NAGVMQNPRHLVRRRGQEARLRCSPMKGHSHVYWYRQLPEEGLKFMVYLQKENIIDESGMPKERFSAEFPKEGPSILRIQQVVRGDSAAYFCASSPDMTLEWYFGPGTRLTVT.

This clone occurred once. The chain uses TRBV3-1 (or the pseudogene TRBV3-2) and TRBJ2-7; D is undetermined. V gave up 4 bases and J gave up 4 bases, with 11 bases separating them. Germline V gene data show CDR1 as LGHDT and CDR2 as YNNKEL (reference sequence). The CDR3 totals 13 residues. The CDR3 region has the DNA TGTGCCAGCAGCCCGACTGGCGCATACGAGCAGTACTTC. Amino acids: CASSPTGAYEQYF.

The chain's CDR3 is CASSGGDLYGYTF. In nucleotides, the CDR3 is TGTGCCAGTAGTGGAGGGGATCTCTATGGCTACACCTTC. The chain carries TRBV19 and TRBJ1-2, with a weak D call TRBD1 (5 bases). This CDR3 has 13 residues. Between the trimmed V and J ends, which lost 5 bases and 4 bases, there was a span of 11 bases. Germline V lookup: CDR1 LNHDA, CDR2 SQIVND (reference sequence).

CDR3 loop: CASSLGTNRGNEKLFF. Written as DNA, the CDR3 is TGTGCCAGCAGCTTGGGAACGAACAGGGGTAATGAAAAACTGTTTTTT. This rearrangement joins TRBV5-5 to TRBJ1-4; TRBD1 matches at 7 bases. Germline V lookup: CDR1 SGHKS, CDR2 YYEKEE (reference sequence). The CDR3 is 16 residues long. J lost 4 bases, V lost 0 bases, and 6 bases had no gene match.

V usage is TRBV3-1 (or the pseudogene TRBV3-2) and J usage is TRBJ1-3; a weak D match, TRBD1 (6 bases). The ends were cut back, 5 bases at V and 8 bases at J, with 19 bases in the middle. Per germline, CDR1 LGHDT and CDR2 YNNKEL (reference sequence). This CDR3 has 15 amino acids. The CDR3 here is CASSSHRAQLDTIYF. The DNA for the CDR3 is TGTGCCAGCAGCAGCCACAGGGCTCAGCTAGACACCATATATTTT.

The V gene is TRBV18, the J gene TRBJ2-2; TRBD2 might be the D (6 bases). This CDR3 has 16 amino acids. Per the germline V gene, CDR1 is KGHSH and CDR2 is LQKENI. V gave up 3 bases and J gave up 0 bases, with 11 bases separating them. The chain's CDR3 is CASSPGGVSNTGELFF. In DNA, the CDR3 is TGTGCCAGCTCACCTGGCGGGGTCTCGAACACCGGGGAGCTGTTTTTT.

The chain carries TRBV4-1 and TRBJ1-6; D unresolved. Germline lookup yields CDR1 MGHRA and CDR2 YSYEKL. The CDR3 totals 15 residues. V lost 0 bases and J lost 4, with 7 bases in between. The CDR3 loop is CASSQDLSYNSPLHF. The CDR3 DNA sequence: TGCGCCAGCAGCCAAGATCTATCATATAATTCACCCCTCCACTTT.

With respect to this clone: A junction end diverges from the germline sequence, so it may reflect a read error. This chain connects TRBV6-1 to TRBJ2-5; 8 nucleotides match TRBD1. The germline V gene encodes CDR1 MNHNS and CDR2 SASEGT. This CDR3 contains 12 residues. The CDR3 bases are TGTGCCAGCGGTGACAGGGGACAGACCCAGTACTTC. As protein: CASGDRGQTQYF.

This clone appeared a few times. The chain is built from TRBV27 and TRBJ1-2; TRBD1 is a possible D gene (6 bases). Germline CDR1 and CDR2: MNHEY and SMNVEV (reference sequence). The CDR3 has 13 amino acids. V was cut by 2 bases and J by 8 bases, with 12 bases left in between. In nucleotides, the CDR3 is TGTGCCAGCAGTTTAATGGACAGAGGAGGCTACACCTTC. Amino acid sequence: CASSLMDRGGYTF.

This clone was observed a single time. This rearrangement joins TRBV5-1 to TRBJ2-1; D perhaps matches TRBD1 (5 bases). Germline values: CDR1 SGHRS, CDR2 YFSETQ. This CDR3 has 14 residues. Trimming stripped 0 bases from V and 7 bases from J, with 11 bases between. The CDR3 sequence: CASSLGTPQNEQFF. The DNA for the CDR3 is TGCGCCAGCAGCTTGGGGACACCACAAAATGAGCAGTTCTTC.

The rearrangement links TRBV6-5 to TRBJ1-1; weak D call: TRBD1 (5 bases). V dropped 5 bases and J dropped 4 bases, with 11 bases sitting between them. This CDR3 region has 13 residues. Germline lookup yields CDR1 MNHEY and CDR2 SVGAGI. CDR3 loop: CASSLGAGTEAFF. CDR3 in DNA: TGTGCCAGCAGTCTAGGGGCCGGCACTGAAGCTTTCTTT.

The CDR3 region is CASTQGTGFMEKLFF. CDR3 DNA: TGTGCCAGTACCCAAGGGACAGGGTTTATGGAAAAACTGTTTTTT. The chain employs TRBV19 and TRBJ1-4, with 9 bases that match TRBD1. The V segment lost 7 bases and the J segment 8 bases; nucleotides outside the gene matches: 11. The CDR3 is 15 residues long. Looked up from germline, CDR1 is LNHDA and CDR2 is SQIVND (reference sequence).

The V call is TRBV27, the J call TRBJ2-3; tentative D call: TRBD1 (8 bases). Germline V CDR1 and CDR2: MNHEY, SMNVEV (reference sequence). This CDR3 region has 14 residues. Trimming left V 3 bases short and J 7 bases short, with 14 bases between. Here the CDR3 reads CASSFGQGGYTQYF. The CDR3 DNA sequence: TGTGCCAGCAGTTTCGGACAGGGAGGGTATACGCAGTATTTT.

This chain uses TRBV5-1 with TRBJ1-1; TRBD1 matches 9 bases. The CDR3 contains 15 residues. V dropped 4 bases and J dropped 5; count of bases not matched to a gene: 9. CDR1 is SGHRS and CDR2 is YFSETQ in the germline V gene. In nucleotides, the CDR3 is TGCGCCAGCAGCGCCGGGACAGGGCGCCCGACTGAAGCTTTCTTT. This gives the protein CASSAGTGRPTEAFF.

The genes are TRBV19 and TRBJ1-2; 9 positions match TRBD1. The junction had 24 bases not matched to a gene; V was cut back by 7 bases and J by 6 bases. Germline CDR1 reads LNHDA; CDR2 reads SQIVND (reference sequence). The CDR3 spans 19 residues. Here the CDR3 reads CASTPTARTGALLGHGYTF. In nucleotides, the CDR3 is TGTGCCAGTACCCCTACAGCGAGGACAGGGGCGTTACTAGGTCATGGCTACACCTTC.

There are a few counts of this clone. V and J are TRBV14 and TRBJ2-7; D perhaps matches TRBD1 (5 bases). Germline CDR1 is SGHDN and CDR2 is FVKESK. The V and J ends lost 4 bases and 1 base respectively, with 8 bases between them. CDR3 length equals 13 residues. The CDR3 here is CASSRRQSYEQYF. CDR3 nucleotide sequence: TGTGCCAGCAGCCGACGACAGTCCTACGAGCAGTACTTC.

The chain is built from TRBV6-5 and TRBJ2-5; 7 bases are shared with TRBD2. CDR3 length: 13 amino acids. The V gene end was trimmed by 7 bases and the J gene end by 5 bases; junction bases not matched to a gene: 7. Germline CDR1 is MNHEY and CDR2 is SVGAGI. DNA of the CDR3: TGTGCCAGCATGTCCTCCGGGGGGGAGACCCAGTACTTC. It specifies CASMSSGGETQYF.